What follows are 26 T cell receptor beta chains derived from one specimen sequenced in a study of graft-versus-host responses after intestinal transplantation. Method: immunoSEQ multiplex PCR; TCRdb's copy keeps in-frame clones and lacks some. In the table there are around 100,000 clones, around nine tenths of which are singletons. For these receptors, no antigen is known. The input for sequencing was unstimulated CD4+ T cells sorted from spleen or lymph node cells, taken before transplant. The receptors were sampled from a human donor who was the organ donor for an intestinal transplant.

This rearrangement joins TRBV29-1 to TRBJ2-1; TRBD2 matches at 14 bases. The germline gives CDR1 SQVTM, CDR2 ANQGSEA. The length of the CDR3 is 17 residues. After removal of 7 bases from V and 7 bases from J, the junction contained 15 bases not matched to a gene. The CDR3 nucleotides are TGCAGCGCCCCGGGACTAGCGGGAGCGCCTTCTATAAATGAGCAGTTCTTC. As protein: CSAPGLAGAPSINEQFF.

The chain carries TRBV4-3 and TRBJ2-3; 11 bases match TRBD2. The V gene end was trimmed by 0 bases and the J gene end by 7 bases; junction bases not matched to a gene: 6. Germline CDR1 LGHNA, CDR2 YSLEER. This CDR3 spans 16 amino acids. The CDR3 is CASSQELAGGPHTQYF. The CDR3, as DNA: TGCGCCAGCAGCCAAGAATTAGCGGGAGGGCCCCATACGCAGTATTTT.

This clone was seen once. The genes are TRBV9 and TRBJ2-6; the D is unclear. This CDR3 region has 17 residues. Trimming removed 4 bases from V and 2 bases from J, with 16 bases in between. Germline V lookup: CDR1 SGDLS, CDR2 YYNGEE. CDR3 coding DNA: TGTGCCAGCAGCTCGACACTAACTTCCGCTGGGGCCAACGTCCTGACTTTC. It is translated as CASSSTLTSAGANVLTF.

CDR3 DNA sequence: TGCGCCAGCAGCCAAGATCGAGGAGGATTTAGCTATGGCTACACCTTC. Encoded protein: CASSQDRGGFSYGYTF. The chain uses TRBV4-1 and TRBJ1-2; D is uncertain. The CDR3 is 16 amino acids. Germline loops: CDR1 MGHRA, CDR2 YSYEKL. V dropped 0 bases and J dropped 4 bases, with 15 bases sitting between them.

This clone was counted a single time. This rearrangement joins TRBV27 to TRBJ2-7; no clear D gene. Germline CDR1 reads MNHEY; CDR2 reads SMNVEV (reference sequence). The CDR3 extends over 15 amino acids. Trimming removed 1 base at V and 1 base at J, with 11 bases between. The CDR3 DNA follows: TGTGCCAGCAGTTTATTCTATTTGAAATCCTACGAGCAGTACTTC. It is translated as CASSLFYLKSYEQYF.

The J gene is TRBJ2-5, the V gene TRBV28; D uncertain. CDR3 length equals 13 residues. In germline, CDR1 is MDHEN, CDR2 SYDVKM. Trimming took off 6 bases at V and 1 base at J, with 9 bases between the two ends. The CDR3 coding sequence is TGTGCCAGCAGCCCACCGGGCCAAGAGACCCAGTACTTC. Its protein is CASSPPGQETQYF.

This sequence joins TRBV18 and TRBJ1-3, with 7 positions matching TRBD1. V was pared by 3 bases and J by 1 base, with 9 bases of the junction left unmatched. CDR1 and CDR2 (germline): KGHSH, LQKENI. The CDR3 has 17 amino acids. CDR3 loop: CASSPLYTGESGNTIYF. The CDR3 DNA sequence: TGTGCCAGCTCACCGTTATATACAGGGGAGTCTGGAAACACCATATATTTT.

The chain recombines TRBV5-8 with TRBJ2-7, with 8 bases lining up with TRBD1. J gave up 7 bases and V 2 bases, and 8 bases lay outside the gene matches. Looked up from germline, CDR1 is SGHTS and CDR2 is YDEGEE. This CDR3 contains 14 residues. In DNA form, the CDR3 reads TGTGCCAGCAGCTTACGACAGGGGTCTAGGGAGCAGTACTTC. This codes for CASSLRQGSREQYF.

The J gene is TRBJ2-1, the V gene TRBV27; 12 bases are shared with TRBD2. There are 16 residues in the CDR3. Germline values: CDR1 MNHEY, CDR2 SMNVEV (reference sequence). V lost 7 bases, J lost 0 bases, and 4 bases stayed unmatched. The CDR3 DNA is TGTGCCAGCACTCTAGCGGGAGGGAGCTCCTACAATGAGCAGTTCTTC. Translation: CASTLAGGSSYNEQFF.

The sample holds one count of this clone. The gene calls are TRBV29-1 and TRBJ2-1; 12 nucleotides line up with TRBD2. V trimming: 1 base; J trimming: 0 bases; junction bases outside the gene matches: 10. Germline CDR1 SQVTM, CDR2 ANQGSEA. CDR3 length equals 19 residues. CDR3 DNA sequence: TGCAGCGTTGAAGGGACCGGGACTAGCGGGCTTAACTCCTACAATGAGCAGTTCTTC. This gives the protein CSVEGTGTSGLNSYNEQFF.

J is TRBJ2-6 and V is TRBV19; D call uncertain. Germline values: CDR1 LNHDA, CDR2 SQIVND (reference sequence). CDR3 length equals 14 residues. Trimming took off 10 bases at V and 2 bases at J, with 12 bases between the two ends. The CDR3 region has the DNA TGTGCCACCCGATTGATCGCTGGGGCCAACGTCCTGACTTTC. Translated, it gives CATRLIAGANVLTF.

The CDR3 DNA is TGTGCCAGCAGCTTAGTGTGGGGTGACACTGAAGCTTTCTTT. Protein sequence: CASSLVWGDTEAFF. This rearrangement joins TRBV7-2 to TRBJ1-1; no firm D call. Germline-derived CDR1 and CDR2 are SGHTA and FQGNSA. The CDR3 extends over 14 amino acids. V dropped 1 base and J dropped 3 bases, with 9 bases sitting between them.

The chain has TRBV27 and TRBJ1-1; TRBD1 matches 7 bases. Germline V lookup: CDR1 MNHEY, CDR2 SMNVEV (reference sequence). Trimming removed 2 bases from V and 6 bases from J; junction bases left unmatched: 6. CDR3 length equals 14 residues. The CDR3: CASSLGRGSAEAFF. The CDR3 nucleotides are TGTGCCAGCAGTTTAGGCAGGGGGTCGGCTGAAGCTTTCTTT.

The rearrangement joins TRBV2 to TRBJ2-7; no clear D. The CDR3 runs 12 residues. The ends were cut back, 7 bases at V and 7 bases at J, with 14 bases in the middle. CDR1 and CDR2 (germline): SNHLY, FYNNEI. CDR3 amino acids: CASTRVPGEQYF. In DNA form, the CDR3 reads TGTGCCAGCACTCGGGTCCCCGGGGAGCAGTACTTC.

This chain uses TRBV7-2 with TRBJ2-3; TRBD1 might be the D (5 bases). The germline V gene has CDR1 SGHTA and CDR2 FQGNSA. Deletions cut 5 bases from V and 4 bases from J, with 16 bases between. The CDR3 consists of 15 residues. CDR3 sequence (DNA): TGTGCCAGCAGCCTAGGCGGCATAGGGGCAGATACGCAGTATTTT. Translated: CASSLGGIGADTQYF.

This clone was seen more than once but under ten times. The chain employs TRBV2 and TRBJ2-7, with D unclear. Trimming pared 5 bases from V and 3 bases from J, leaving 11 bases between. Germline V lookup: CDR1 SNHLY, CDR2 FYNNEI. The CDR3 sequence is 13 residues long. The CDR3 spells CASSFGFIYEQYF. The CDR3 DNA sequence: TGTGCCAGCAGTTTCGGGTTTATCTACGAGCAGTACTTC.

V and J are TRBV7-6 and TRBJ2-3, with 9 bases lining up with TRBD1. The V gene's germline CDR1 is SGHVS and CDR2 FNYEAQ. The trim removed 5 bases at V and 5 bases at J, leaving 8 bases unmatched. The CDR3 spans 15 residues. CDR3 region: CASSRQGGVGDTQYF. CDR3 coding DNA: TGTGCCAGCAGCCGACAGGGGGGTGTAGGAGATACGCAGTATTTT. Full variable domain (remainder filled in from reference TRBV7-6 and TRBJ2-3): GAGVSQSPRYKVTKRGQDVALRCDPISGHVSLYWYRQALGQGPEFLTYFNYEAQQDKSGLPNDRFSAERPEGSISTLTIQRTEQRDSAMYRCASSRQGGVGDTQYFGPGTRLTVL.

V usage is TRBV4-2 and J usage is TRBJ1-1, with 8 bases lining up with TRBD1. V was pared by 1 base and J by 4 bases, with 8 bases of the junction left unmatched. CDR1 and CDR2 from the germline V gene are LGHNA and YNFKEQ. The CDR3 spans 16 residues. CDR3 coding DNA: TGTGCCAGCAGCCAAGCCCCGGACAGGGATAGCACTGAAGCTTTCTTT. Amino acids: CASSQAPDRDSTEAFF.

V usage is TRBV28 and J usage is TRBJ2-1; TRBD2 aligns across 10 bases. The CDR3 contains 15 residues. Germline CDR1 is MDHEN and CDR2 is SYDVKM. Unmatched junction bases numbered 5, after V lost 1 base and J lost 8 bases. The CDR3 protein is CASSLSSGSWYEQFF. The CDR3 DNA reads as TGTGCCAGCAGTTTATCTAGCGGGAGTTGGTATGAGCAGTTCTTC.

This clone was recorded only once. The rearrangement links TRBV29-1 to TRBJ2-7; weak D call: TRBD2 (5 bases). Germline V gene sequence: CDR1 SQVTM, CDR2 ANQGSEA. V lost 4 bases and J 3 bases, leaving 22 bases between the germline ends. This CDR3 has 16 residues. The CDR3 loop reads CSVVFGLSPSFYEQYF. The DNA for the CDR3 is TGCAGCGTTGTTTTTGGACTTAGCCCTTCCTTCTACGAGCAGTACTTC.

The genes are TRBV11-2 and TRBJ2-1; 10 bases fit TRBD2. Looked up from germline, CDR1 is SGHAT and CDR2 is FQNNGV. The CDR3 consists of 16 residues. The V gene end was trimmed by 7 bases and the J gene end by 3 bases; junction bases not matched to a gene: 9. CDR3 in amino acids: CASTLLAGIVYNEQFF. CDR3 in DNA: TGTGCCAGCACTTTACTAGCGGGAATCGTCTACAATGAGCAGTTCTTC.

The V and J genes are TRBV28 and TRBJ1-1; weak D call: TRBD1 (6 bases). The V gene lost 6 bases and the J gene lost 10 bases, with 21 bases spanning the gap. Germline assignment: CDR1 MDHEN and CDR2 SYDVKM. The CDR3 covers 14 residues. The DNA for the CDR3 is TGTGCCAGCAGACCCGAAACAGGCGCCAGGGGAGCTTTCTTT. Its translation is CASRPETGARGAFF. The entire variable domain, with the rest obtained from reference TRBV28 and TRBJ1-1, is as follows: DVKVTQSSRYLVKRTGEKVFLECVQDMDHENMFWYRQDPGLGLRLIYFSYDVKMKEKGDIPEGYSVSREKKERFSLILESASTNQTSMYLCASRPETGARGAFFGQGTRLTVV.

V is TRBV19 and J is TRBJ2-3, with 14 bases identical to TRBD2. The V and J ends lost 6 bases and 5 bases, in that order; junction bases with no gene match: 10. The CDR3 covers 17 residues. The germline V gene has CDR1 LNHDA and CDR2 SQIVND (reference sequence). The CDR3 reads CASSGETSGRGGDTQYF. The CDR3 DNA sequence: TGTGCCAGTAGCGGCGAGACTAGCGGGAGGGGGGGAGATACGCAGTATTTT.

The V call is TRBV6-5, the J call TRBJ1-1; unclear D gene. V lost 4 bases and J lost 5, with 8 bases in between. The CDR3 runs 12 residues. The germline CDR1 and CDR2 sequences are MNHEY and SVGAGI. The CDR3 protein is CASSSPLTEAFF. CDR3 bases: TGTGCCAGCAGTTCCCCGTTGACTGAAGCTTTCTTT.

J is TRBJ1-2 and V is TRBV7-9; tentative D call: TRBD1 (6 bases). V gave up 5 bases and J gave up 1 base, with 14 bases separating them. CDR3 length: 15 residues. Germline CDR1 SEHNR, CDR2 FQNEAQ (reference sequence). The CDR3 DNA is TGTGCCAGCAGCCTACAGGGAAAGGGTAACTATGGCTACACCTTC. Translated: CASSLQGKGNYGYTF.

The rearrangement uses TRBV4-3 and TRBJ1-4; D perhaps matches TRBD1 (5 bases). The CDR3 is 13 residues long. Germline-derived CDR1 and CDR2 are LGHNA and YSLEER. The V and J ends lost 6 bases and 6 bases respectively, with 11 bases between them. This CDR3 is CASSWGADEKLFF. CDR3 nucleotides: TGCGCCAGCAGTTGGGGCGCTGATGAAAAACTGTTTTTT.